This is a list of T cell receptor beta chains from one sample in a study of control samples from healthy donors and cancer patients. Sequencing was performed with immunoSEQ multiplex PCR; in TCRdb, only in-frame clones are kept and a portion is missing. The data contain roughly 41,000 clones, around 94% of them seen just once; the ten biggest clones take up about 24%. Sequencing was done on a sample of blood. These receptors were obtained from a man between 60 and 70 years old in good health. Both conserved end residues are part of each CDR3. D genes are given only for firm matches. Size tells how often a clone was seen (once, few, many) or the class of an expanded clone, and some rows leave it out.

abundance: NA
j_gene: TRBJ2-3
v_gene: TRBV30
d_gene: TRBD1
CDR3nt: TGTGCCTTGAGCCCCGGGACAGGCTACACAGATACGCAGTATTTT
CDR3aa: CALSPGTGYTDTQYF

abundance: NA
j_gene: TRBJ2-7
v_gene: TRBV5-1
d_gene: NA
CDR3nt: TGCGCCAGCAGCTTGACACGGATCTCCTACGAGCAGTACTTC
CDR3aa: CASSLTRISYEQYF

abundance: NA
j_gene: TRBJ2-7
v_gene: TRBV10-2
d_gene: TRBD2
CDR3nt: TGCGCCAGCAGTGGCCGAGGACTAGCGGGAGATATGAACGAGCAGTACTTC
CDR3aa: CASSGRGLAGDMNEQYF

abundance: NA
j_gene: TRBJ1-4
v_gene: TRBV2
d_gene: TRBD1
CDR3nt: TGTGCCAGCAGGCGGGACAGGGCGGGGAATAATGAAAAACTGTTTTTT
CDR3aa: CASRRDRAGNNEKLFF

abundance: NA
j_gene: TRBJ2-7
v_gene: TRBV5-1
d_gene: TRBD2
CDR3nt: TGCGCCAGCAGCTTGGCCGTCGGGGGGACCGCCTACGAGCAGTACTTC
CDR3aa: CASSLAVGGTAYEQYF

abundance: few
j_gene: TRBJ2-5
v_gene: TRBV5-6
d_gene: TRBD2
CDR3nt: TGTGCCAGCAGCTTGACCGGGACCGGGCTGACTAGCGGGGAGACCCAGTACTTC
CDR3aa: CASSLTGTGLTSGETQYF

abundance: NA
j_gene: TRBJ1-2
v_gene: TRBV3-1/TRBV3-2
d_gene: NA
CDR3nt: TGTGCCAGCAGCCAGGGGGGACGGAGAAACTATGGCTACACCTTC
CDR3aa: CASSQGGRRNYGYTF

abundance: once
j_gene: TRBJ2-5
v_gene: TRBV5-4
d_gene: TRBD2
CDR3nt: TGTGCCAGCAGCTTCCCGTTAGGCGGGAGCGGGGAGACCCAGTACTTC
CDR3aa: CASSFPLGGSGETQYF

abundance: NA
j_gene: TRBJ1-1
v_gene: TRBV6-5
d_gene: TRBD1
CDR3nt: TGTGCCAGCAGACACAGGGGGGGAGGGACTGAAGCTTTCTTT
CDR3aa: CASRHRGGGTEAFF

abundance: NA
j_gene: TRBJ1-5
v_gene: TRBV27
d_gene: TRBD1
CDR3nt: TGTGCCAGCAGTTTCTCCGGGACAGGGAGCAATCAGCCCCAGCATTTT
CDR3aa: CASSFSGTGSNQPQHF

abundance: NA
j_gene: TRBJ1-1
v_gene: TRBV6-5
d_gene: TRBD1
CDR3nt: TGTGCCAGCAGCCGGACAGGGACTGAAGCTTTCTTT
CDR3aa: CASSRTGTEAFF

abundance: NA
j_gene: TRBJ2-2
v_gene: TRBV15
d_gene: TRBD1
CDR3nt: TGTGCCACCAGCAGAGATCAGGGGGCGACCGGGGAGCTGTTTTTT
CDR3aa: CATSRDQGATGELFF

abundance: NA
j_gene: TRBJ2-5
v_gene: TRBV5-1
d_gene: TRBD1
CDR3nt: TGCGCCAGCAGCTTAGGGACAGTACAAGAGACCCAGTACTTC
CDR3aa: CASSLGTVQETQYF

abundance: NA
j_gene: TRBJ2-3
v_gene: TRBV2
d_gene: NA
CDR3nt: TGTGCCAGCAGTGATGGACAGAGAAGCACAGATACGCAGTATTTT
CDR3aa: CASSDGQRSTDTQYF

abundance: NA
j_gene: TRBJ2-1
v_gene: TRBV7-9
d_gene: NA
CDR3nt: TGTGCCAGCAGCTTACGTAGCGCATCCTACAATGAGCAGTTCTTC
CDR3aa: CASSLRSASYNEQFF

abundance: NA
j_gene: TRBJ2-2
v_gene: TRBV3-1/TRBV3-2
d_gene: NA
CDR3nt: TGTGCCAGCAGCCAAGAGGGGAACACCGGGGAGCTGTTTTTT
CDR3aa: CASSQEGNTGELFF

abundance: NA
j_gene: TRBJ2-1
v_gene: TRBV6-1
d_gene: TRBD1
CDR3nt: TGTGCCAGCAGTGCAGGGGGCAGTGAGCAGTTCTTC
CDR3aa: CASSAGGSEQFF

abundance: NA
j_gene: TRBJ2-7
v_gene: TRBV28
d_gene: NA
CDR3nt: TGTGCCAGCAGTGACCTGTCCGGCGGCTACGAGCAGTACTTC
CDR3aa: CASSDLSGGYEQYF

abundance: NA
j_gene: TRBJ2-1
v_gene: TRBV10-1
d_gene: NA
CDR3nt: TGCGCCAGCAGTCAGATTAACTCCTACAATGAGCAGTTCTTC
CDR3aa: CASSQINSYNEQFF

abundance: NA
j_gene: TRBJ1-5
v_gene: TRBV24-1
d_gene: NA
CDR3nt: TGTGCCACCGCCCAAGAGGGAGCCCAAGATCAGCCCCAGCATTTT
CDR3aa: CATAQEGAQDQPQHF

abundance: NA
j_gene: TRBJ2-1
v_gene: TRBV2
d_gene: NA
CDR3nt: TGTGCCAGCAGTGAAGATAATGAGCAGTTCTTC
CDR3aa: CASSEDNEQFF

abundance: once
j_gene: TRBJ1-1
v_gene: TRBV7-9
d_gene: TRBD1
CDR3nt: TGTGCCAGCAGCTCGGGACAGGGAGAAACTGAAGCTTTCTTT
CDR3aa: CASSSGQGETEAFF

abundance: once
j_gene: TRBJ2-1
v_gene: TRBV4-1
d_gene: NA
CDR3nt: TGCGCCAGCAGCCCCTGGACAGATCCCGGTGAGCAGTTCTTC
CDR3aa: CASSPWTDPGEQFF

abundance: NA
j_gene: TRBJ2-5
v_gene: TRBV5-1
d_gene: TRBD2
CDR3nt: TGCGCCAGCGGCGGAATAGCGGGAATGGAAGAGACCCAGTACTTC
CDR3aa: CASGGIAGMEETQYF

abundance: NA
j_gene: TRBJ1-6
v_gene: TRBV27
d_gene: TRBD1
CDR3nt: TGTGCCAGCACCCTAGGACAGGGCGGCAGCAATTCACCCCTCCACTTT
CDR3aa: CASTLGQGGSNSPLHF

abundance: NA
j_gene: TRBJ1-4
v_gene: TRBV6-1
d_gene: NA
CDR3nt: TGTGCCAGCAGTGACGTCCGGGGGGGGAATGAAAAACTGTTTTTT
CDR3aa: CASSDVRGGNEKLFF

abundance: NA
j_gene: TRBJ2-5
v_gene: TRBV30
d_gene: NA
CDR3nt: TGTGCCTGGAGTTCGGTACTGGAGACCCAGTACTTC
CDR3aa: CAWSSVLETQYF

abundance: NA
j_gene: TRBJ1-1
v_gene: TRBV7-7
d_gene: NA
CDR3nt: TGTGCTAGCAGCTTTTCAGAGAACACTGAAGCTTTCTTT
CDR3aa: CASSFSENTEAFF

abundance: NA
j_gene: TRBJ1-5
v_gene: TRBV27
d_gene: NA
CDR3nt: TGTGCCAGCAACCAGGGGTGGACCAATCAGCCCCAGCATTTT
CDR3aa: CASNQGWTNQPQHF

abundance: NA
j_gene: TRBJ1-3
v_gene: TRBV28
d_gene: TRBD1
CDR3nt: TGTGCCAGCAGTTTAGGGACAGGGGATTTGTCTGGAAACACCATATATTTT
CDR3aa: CASSLGTGDLSGNTIYF

abundance: NA
j_gene: TRBJ1-1
v_gene: TRBV10-1
d_gene: NA
CDR3nt: TGCGCCAGCAGTTTTAGGGGCCAAGCTTTCTTT
CDR3aa: CASSFRGQAFF

abundance: NA
j_gene: TRBJ2-7
v_gene: TRBV7-2
d_gene: NA
CDR3nt: TGTGCCAGCAGCTATGACAGGAGCTCCTACGAGCAGTACTTC
CDR3aa: CASSYDRSSYEQYF